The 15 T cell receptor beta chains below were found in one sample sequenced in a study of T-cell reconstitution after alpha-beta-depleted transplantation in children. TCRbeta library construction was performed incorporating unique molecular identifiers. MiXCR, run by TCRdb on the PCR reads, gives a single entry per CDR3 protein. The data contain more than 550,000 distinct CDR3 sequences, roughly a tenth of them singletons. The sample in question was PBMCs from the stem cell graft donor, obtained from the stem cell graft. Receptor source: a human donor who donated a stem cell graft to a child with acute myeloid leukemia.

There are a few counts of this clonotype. CDR3 in amino acids: CASSAPSGDYNEQFF. The CDR3 region has the DNA TGTGCCAGCAGCGCTCCTAGCGGGGACTACAATGAGCAGTTCTTC. The chain couples TRBV5-4 to TRBJ2-1; 9 nucleotides agree with TRBD2. J was trimmed by 3 bases and V by 4 bases; bases with no gene match: 5. From germline, CDR1 is SGHNT and CDR2 YYREEE (reference sequence). The CDR3 consists of 15 residues.

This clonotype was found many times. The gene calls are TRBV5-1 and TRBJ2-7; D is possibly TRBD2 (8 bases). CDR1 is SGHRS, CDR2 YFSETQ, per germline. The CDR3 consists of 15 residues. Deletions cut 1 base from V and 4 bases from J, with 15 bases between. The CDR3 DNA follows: TGCGCCAGCAGCTTGATAGCGGGACAGAATTACGAGCAGTACTTC. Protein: CASSLIAGQNYEQYF.

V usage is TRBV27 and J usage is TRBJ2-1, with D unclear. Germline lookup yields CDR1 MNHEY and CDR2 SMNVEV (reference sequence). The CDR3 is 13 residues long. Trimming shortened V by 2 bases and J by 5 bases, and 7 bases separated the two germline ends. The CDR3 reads CASSLAVDNEQFF. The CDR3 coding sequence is TGTGCCAGCAGTTTAGCGGTTGACAATGAGCAGTTCTTC.

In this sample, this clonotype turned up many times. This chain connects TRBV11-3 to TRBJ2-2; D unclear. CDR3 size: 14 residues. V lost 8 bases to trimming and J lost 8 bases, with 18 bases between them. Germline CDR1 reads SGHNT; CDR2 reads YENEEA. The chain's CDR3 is CASASVGISGELFF. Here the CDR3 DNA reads TGTGCCAGCGCCTCTGTGGGGATCTCGGGGGAGCTGTTTTTT. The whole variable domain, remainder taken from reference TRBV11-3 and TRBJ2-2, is EAGVVQSPRYKIIEKKQPVAFWCNPISGHNTLYWYLQNLGQGPELLIRYENEEAVDDSQLPKDRFSAERLKGVDSTLKIQPAELGDSAVYLCASASVGISGELFFGEGSRLTVL.

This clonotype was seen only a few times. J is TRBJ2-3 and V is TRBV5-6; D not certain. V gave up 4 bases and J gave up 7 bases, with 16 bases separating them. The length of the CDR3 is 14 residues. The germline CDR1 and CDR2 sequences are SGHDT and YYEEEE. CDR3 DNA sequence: TGTGCCAGCAGCACAATGGCTAGGAAGAATACGCAGTATTTT. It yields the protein CASSTMARKNTQYF.

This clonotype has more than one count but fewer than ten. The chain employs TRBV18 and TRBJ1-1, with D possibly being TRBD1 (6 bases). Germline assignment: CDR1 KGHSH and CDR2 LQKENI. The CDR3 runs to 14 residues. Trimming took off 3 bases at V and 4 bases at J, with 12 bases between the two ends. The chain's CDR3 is CASSPMTGSTEAFF. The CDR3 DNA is TGTGCCAGCTCACCTATGACAGGAAGCACTGAAGCTTTCTTT.

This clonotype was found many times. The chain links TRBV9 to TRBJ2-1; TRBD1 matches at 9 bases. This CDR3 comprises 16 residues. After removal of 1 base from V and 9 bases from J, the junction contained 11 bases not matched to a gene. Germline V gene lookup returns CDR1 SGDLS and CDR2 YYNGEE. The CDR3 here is CASSVSPLDRGSEQFF. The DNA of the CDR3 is TGTGCCAGCAGCGTAAGCCCCTTGGACAGGGGTAGTGAGCAGTTCTTC.

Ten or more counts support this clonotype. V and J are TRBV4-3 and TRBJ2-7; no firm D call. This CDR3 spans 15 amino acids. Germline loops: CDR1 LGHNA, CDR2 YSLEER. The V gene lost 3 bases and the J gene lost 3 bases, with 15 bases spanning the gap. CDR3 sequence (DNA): TGCGCCAGCAGCCAGGACCCCCTAGGGAACTACGAGCAGTACTTC. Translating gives CASSQDPLGNYEQYF.

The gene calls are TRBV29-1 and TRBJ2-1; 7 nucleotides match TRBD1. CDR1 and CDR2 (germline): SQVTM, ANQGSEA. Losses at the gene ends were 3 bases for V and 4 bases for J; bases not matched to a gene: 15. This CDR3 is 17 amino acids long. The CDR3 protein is CSVEDRQPLEVYNEQFF. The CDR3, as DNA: TGCAGCGTTGAGGACAGGCAACCCCTTGAAGTTTACAATGAGCAGTTCTTC.

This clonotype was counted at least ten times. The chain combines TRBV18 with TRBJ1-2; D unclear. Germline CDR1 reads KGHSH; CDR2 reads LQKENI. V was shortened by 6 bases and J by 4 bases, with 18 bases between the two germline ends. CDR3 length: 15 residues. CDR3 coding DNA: TGTGCCAGCTCGAACAGTATACCTGACCCCTATGGCTACACCTTC. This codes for CASSNSIPDPYGYTF.

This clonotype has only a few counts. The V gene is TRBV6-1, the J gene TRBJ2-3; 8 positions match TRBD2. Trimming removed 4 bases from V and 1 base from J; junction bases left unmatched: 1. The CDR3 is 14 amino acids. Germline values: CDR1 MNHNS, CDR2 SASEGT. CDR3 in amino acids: CASSASGRTDTQYF. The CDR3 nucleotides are TGTGCCAGCAGTGCTAGCGGGCGCACAGATACGCAGTATTTT.

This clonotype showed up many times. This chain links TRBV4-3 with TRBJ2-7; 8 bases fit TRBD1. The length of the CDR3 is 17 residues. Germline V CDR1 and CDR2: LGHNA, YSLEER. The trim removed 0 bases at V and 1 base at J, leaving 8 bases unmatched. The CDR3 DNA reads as TGCGCCAGCAGCCAAGATTGGGCAGGGGGCGAGTCCTACGAGCAGTACTTC. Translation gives CASSQDWAGGESYEQYF.

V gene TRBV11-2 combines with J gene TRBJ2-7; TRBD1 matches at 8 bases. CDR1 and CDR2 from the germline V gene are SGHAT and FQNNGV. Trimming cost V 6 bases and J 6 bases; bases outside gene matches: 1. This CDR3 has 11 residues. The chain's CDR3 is CASRTGVEQYF. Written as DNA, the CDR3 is TGTGCCAGCAGGACAGGGGTCGAGCAGTACTTC.

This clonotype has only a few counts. CDR3 sequence (DNA): TGTGCCAGCAGCCAACCCTCCGCGGTTGCCCCCTACGAGCAGTACTTC. This encodes CASSQPSAVAPYEQYF. The chain recombines TRBV4-2 with TRBJ2-7; D ambiguous. Trimming cost V 2 bases and J 2 bases, with 16 bases left between them. The V gene's germline CDR1 is LGHNA and CDR2 YNFKEQ. This CDR3 region has 16 residues.

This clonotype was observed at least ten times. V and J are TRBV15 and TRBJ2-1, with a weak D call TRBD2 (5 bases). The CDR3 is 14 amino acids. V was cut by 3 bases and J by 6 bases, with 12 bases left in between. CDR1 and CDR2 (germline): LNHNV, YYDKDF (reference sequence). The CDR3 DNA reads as TGTGCCACCAGCAGCCGCCTTGCGGGCAATGAGCAGTTCTTC. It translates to CATSSRLAGNEQFF.